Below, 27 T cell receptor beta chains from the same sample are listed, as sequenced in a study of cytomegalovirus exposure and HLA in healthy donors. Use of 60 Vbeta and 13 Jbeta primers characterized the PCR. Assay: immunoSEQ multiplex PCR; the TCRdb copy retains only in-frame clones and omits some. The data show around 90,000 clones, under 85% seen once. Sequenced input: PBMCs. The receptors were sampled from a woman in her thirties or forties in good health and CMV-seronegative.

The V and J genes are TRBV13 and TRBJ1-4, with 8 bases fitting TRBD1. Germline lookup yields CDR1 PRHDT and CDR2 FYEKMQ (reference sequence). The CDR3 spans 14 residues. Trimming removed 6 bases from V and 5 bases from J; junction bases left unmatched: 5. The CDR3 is CASSEWTGNEKLFF. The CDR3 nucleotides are TGTGCCAGCAGTGAATGGACAGGGAATGAAAAACTGTTTTTT. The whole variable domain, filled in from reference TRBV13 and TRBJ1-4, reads AAGVIQSPRHLIKEKRETATLKCYPIPRHDTVYWYQQGPGQDPQFLISFYEKMQSDKGSIPDRFSAQQFSDYHSELNMSSLELGDSALYFCASSEWTGNEKLFFGSGTQLSVL.

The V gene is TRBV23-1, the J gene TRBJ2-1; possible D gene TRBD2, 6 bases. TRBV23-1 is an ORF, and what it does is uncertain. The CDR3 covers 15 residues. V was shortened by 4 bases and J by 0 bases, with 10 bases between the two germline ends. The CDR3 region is CASSLRESSYNEQFF. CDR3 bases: TGCGCCAGCAGTCTTCGGGAGAGCTCCTACAATGAGCAGTTCTTC.

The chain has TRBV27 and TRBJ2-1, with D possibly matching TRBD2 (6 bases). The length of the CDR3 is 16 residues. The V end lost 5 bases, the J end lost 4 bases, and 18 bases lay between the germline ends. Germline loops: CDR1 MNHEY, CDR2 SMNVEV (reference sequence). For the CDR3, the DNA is TGTGCCAGCAGTCAGGCCAAAGCGGGTTCATACAATGAGCAGTTCTTC. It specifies CASSQAKAGSYNEQFF.

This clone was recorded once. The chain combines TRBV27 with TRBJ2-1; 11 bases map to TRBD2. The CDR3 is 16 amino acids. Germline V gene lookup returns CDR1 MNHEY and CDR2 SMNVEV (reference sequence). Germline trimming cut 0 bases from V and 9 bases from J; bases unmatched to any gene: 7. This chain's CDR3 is CASSLSPSGRKGEQFF. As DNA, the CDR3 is TGTGCCAGCAGTTTATCCCCTAGCGGGAGGAAGGGTGAGCAGTTCTTC.

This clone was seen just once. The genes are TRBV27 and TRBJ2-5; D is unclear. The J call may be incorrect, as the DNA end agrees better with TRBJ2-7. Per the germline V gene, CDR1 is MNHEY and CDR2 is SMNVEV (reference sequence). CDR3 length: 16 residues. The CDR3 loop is CASSPPRRPGAYEQYF. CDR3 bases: TGTGCCAGCAGCCCCCCTAGGCGGCCCGGCGCCTACGAGCAGTACTTC.

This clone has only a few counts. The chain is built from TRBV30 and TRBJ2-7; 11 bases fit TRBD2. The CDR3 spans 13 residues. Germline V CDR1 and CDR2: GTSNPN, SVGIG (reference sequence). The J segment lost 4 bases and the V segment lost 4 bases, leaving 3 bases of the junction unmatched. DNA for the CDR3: TGTGCCTGGACCGGGACTAGCGGATACGAGCAGTACTTC. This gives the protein CAWTGTSGYEQYF.

This chain's CDR3 is CASRATSGRSYNEQFF. The DNA for the CDR3 is TGCGCCAGCAGAGCGACTAGCGGGAGATCCTACAATGAGCAGTTCTTC. The rearrangement joins TRBV10-2 to TRBJ2-1; 12 bases match TRBD2. The CDR3 spans 16 residues. Germline V lookup: CDR1 WSHSY, CDR2 SAAADI. Trimming removed 6 bases from V and 1 base from J; junction bases left unmatched: 4.

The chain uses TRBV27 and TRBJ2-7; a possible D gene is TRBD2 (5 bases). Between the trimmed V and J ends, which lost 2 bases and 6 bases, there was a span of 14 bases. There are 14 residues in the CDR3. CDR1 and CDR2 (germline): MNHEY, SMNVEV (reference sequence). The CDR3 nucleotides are TGTGCCAGCAGTTTAAAGACTAATCGCCGCGAGCAGTACTTC. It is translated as CASSLKTNRREQYF.

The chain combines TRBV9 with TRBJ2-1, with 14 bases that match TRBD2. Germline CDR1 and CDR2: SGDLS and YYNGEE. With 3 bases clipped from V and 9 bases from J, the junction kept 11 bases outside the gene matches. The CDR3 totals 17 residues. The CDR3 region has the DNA TGTGCCAGCAGCGCTTTTCCGGGACTAGCGGGAGATAGTGAGCAGTTCTTC. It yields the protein CASSAFPGLAGDSEQFF. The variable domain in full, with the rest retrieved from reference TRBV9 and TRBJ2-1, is DSGVTQTPKHLITATGQRVTLRCSPRSGDLSVYWYQQSLDQGLQFLIQYYNGEERAKGNILERFSAQQFPDLHSELNLSSLELGDSALYFCASSAFPGLAGDSEQFFGPGTRLTVL.

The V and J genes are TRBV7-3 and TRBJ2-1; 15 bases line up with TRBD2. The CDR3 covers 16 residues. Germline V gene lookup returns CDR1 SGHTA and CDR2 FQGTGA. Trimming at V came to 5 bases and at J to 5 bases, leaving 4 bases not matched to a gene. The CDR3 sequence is CASSMWTSGRDNEQFF. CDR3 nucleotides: TGTGCCAGCAGCATGTGGACTAGCGGGAGGGACAATGAGCAGTTCTTC.

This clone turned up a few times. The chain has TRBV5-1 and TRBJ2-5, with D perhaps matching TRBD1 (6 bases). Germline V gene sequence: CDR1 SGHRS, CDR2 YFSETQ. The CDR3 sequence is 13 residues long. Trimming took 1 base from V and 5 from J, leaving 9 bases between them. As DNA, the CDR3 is TGCGCCAGCAGCTTGAGGGGGATGGAGACCCAGTACTTC. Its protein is CASSLRGMETQYF. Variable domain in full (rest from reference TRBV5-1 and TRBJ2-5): KAGVTQTPRYLIKTRGQQVTLSCSPISGHRSVSWYQQTPGQGLQFLFEYFSETQRNKGNFPGRFSGRQFSNSRSEMNVSTLELGDSALYLCASSLRGMETQYFGPGTRLLVL.

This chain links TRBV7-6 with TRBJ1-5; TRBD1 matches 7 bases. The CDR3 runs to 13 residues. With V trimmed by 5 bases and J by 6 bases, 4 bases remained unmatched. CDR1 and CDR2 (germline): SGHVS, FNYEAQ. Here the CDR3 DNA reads TGTGCCAGCAGCCAAGACAGGGTTCAGCCCCAGCATTTT. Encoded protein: CASSQDRVQPQHF.

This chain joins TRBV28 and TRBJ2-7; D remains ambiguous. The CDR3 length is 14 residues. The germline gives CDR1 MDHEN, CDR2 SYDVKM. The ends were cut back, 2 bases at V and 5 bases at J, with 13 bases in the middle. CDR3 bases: TGTGCCAGCAGTTTACCCCCTAATTCCCACGAGCAGTACTTC. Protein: CASSLPPNSHEQYF.

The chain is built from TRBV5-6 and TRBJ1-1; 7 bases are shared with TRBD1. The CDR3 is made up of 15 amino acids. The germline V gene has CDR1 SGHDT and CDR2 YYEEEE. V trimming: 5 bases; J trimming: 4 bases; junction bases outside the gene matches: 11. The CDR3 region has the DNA TGTGCCAGCAGGGGGAAGGGGGCGCTGGGCACTGAAGCTTTCTTT. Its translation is CASRGKGALGTEAFF.

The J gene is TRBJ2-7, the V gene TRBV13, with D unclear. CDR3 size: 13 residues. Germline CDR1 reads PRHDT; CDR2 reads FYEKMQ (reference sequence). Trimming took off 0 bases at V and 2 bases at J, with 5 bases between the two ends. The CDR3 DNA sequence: TGTGCCAGCAGCTTAGGACAGCCCTACGAGCAGTACTTC. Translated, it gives CASSLGQPYEQYF.

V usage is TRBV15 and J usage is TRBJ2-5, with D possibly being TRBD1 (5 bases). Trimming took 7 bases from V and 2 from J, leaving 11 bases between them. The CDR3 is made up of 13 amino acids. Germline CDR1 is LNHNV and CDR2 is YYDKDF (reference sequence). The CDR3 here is CATKGASQETQYF. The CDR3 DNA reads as TGTGCCACCAAAGGGGCTTCGCAAGAGACCCAGTACTTC.

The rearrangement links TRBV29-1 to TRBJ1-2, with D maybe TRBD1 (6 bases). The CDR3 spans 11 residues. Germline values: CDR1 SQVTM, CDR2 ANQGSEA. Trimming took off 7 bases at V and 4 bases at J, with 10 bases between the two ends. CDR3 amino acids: CSDLTGYGYTF. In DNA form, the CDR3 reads TGCAGCGACCTGACAGGCTATGGCTACACCTTC.

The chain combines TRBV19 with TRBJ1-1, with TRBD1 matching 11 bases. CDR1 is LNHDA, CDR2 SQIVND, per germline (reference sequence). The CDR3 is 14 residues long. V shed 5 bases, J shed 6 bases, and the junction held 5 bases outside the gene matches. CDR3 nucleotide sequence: TGTGCCAGTAGTGTGGACAGGGGGCAATCTGAAGCTTTCTTT. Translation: CASSVDRGQSEAFF.

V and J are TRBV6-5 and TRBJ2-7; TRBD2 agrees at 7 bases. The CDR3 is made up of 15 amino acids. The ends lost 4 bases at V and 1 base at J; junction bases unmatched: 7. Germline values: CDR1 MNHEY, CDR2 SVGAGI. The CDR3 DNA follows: TGTGCCAGCAGTTCCGAGAGCGGGGCATCCTACGAGCAGTACTTC. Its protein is CASSSESGASYEQYF.

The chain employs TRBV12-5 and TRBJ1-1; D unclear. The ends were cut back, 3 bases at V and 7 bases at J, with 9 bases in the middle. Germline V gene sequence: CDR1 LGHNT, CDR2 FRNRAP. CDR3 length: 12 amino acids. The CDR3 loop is CASGFGLNEAFF. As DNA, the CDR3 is TGTGCTAGTGGTTTCGGTCTGAATGAAGCTTTCTTT.

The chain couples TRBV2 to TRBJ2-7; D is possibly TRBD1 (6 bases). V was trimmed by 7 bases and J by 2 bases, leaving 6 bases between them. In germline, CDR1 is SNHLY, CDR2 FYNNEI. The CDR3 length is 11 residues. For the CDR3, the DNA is TGTGCCAGCACAGGGGCCTACGAGCAGTACTTC. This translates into CASTGAYEQYF.

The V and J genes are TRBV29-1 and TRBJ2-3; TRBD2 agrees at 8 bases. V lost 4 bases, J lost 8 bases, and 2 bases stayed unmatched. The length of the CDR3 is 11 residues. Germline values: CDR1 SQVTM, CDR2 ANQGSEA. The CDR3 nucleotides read TGCAGCGTTGGAACTAGCGGTACGCAGTATTTT. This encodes CSVGTSGTQYF.

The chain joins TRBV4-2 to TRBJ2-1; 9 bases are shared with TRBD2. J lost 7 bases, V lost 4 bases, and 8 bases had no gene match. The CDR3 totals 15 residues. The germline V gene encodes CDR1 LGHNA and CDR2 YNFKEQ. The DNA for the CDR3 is TGTGCCAGCAGCCTAGCGGGAGTCTTTGGGAATGAGCAGTTCTTC. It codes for CASSLAGVFGNEQFF.

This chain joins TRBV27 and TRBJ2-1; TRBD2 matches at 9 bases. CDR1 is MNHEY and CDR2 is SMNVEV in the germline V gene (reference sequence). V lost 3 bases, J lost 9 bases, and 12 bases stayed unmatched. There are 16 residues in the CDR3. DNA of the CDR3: TGTGCCAGCAGTTTCAGACTAGCGGAAGGGTATGGTGAGCAGTTCTTC. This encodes CASSFRLAEGYGEQFF.

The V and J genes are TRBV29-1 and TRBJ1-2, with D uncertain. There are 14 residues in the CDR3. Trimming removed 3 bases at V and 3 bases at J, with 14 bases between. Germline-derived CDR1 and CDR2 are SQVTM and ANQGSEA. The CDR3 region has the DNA TGCAGCGTTGATGGCCGAATGAGGGACTATGGCTACACCTTC. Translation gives CSVDGRMRDYGYTF. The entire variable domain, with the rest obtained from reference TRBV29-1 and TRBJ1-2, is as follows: SAVISQKPSRDICQRGTSLTIQCQVDSQVTMMFWYRQQPGQSLTLIATANQGSEATYESGFVIDKFPISRPNLTFSTLTVSNMSPEDSSIYLCSVDGRMRDYGYTFGSGTRLTVV.

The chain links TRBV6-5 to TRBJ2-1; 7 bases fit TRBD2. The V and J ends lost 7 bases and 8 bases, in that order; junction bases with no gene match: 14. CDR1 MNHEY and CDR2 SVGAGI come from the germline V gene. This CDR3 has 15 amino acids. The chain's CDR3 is CASTPSGGRGDEQFF. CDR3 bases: TGTGCCAGCACTCCATCCGGGGGGAGGGGCGATGAGCAGTTCTTC.

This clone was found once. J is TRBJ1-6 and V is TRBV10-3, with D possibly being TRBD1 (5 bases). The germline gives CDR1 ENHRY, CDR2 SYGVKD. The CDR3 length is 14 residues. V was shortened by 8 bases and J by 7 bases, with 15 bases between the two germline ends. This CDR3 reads CAIGREMDNSPLHF. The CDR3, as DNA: TGTGCCATCGGCAGGGAAATGGACAATTCACCCCTCCACTTT.